The present T cell receptor (beta chain) was sequenced within a study of blood T cell repertoires in COVID-19. Background on the study: Nucleic acid was either cDNA or gDNA, and it came from T cells, B-cell-depleted T cells, or PBMCs.

As originally analysed: Nucleated cell counts were estimated from reference gene primer amplification. Only in-frame clones appear in the TCRdb table, and some are missing; sequencing was by immunoSEQ multiplex PCR. From that table come the V and J calls and clone size; the DNA was used to work out D and trimming. The table shows over 85,000 clones, with roughly 87% occurring only once. The V gene's germline CDR1 is LGHNA and CDR2 YNFKEQ. The CDR3 runs 16 residues. With 0 bases removed from V and 5 bases from J, the gap between germline ends came to 14 bases. This TCR was sampled from an elderly woman with acute or convalescent COVID-19. The source material was peripheral blood. V usage is TRBV4-2 and J usage is TRBJ1-5, with D perhaps TRBD1 (5 bases). The CDR3 protein is CASSQDGAGTYQPQHF. Written as DNA, the CDR3 is TGTGCCAGCAGCCAAGATGGAGCGGGGACTTATCAGCCCCAGCATTTT.